A selection of T cell receptor beta chains follows, all from one sample in a study of cytomegalovirus exposure and HLA in healthy donors. This table comes from immunoSEQ multiplex PCR, and its TCRdb copy is limited to in-frame clones, with some not included. Of some 100,000 clones listed, about 75% are singletons. Sequencing was carried out using PBMCs. The receptors stem from a male donor in good health and CMV-seropositive. The CDR3 runs from the conserved cysteine through the conserved F or W. The D gene is left open where the match is weak. Not all rows give a size; the values are once, few, many and, for expanded clones, a class.

V gene	J gene	D gene	clone size	CDR3 DNA	CDR3 protein
TRBV2	TRBJ1-2	.	few	TGTGCCAGCGGCAGTCGGTGGGGGGGAGGCTACCCCTTC	CASGSRWGGGYPF
TRBV9	TRBJ2-3	TRBD2	.	TGTGCCAGCAGCGGGACTTTAAGCTGGGGGGGTGCTAGCACAGATACGCAGTATTTT	CASSGTLSWGGASTDTQYF
TRBV7-9	TRBJ2-3	TRBD2	.	TGTGCCAGCAGCAACCCTCGGACTAGCGCAAAAGATACGCAGTATTTT	CASSNPRTSAKDTQYF
TRBV5-1	TRBJ2-3	TRBD2	.	TGCGCCAGCAGCTTTACACGACTAGCGGGGATCGGGGATACGCAGTATTTT	CASSFTRLAGIGDTQYF
TRBV4-3	TRBJ1-3	.	.	TGCGCCAGCAGCTCGGACAGCCAAAGCTCTGGAAACACCATATATTTT	CASSSDSQSSGNTIYF
TRBV4-2	TRBJ1-1	TRBD1	.	TGTGCCAGCAGCCCAAGGGGACAGGGGGCTGGTGAAGCTTTCTTT	CASSPRGQGAGEAFF
TRBV12-5	TRBJ2-7	TRBD2	.	TGTGCTAGTGGCCGGGGGGGCCTCTACGAGCAGTACTTC	CASGRGGLYEQYF
TRBV28	TRBJ2-1	TRBD2	.	TGTGCCAGCAGTTTCCCTGTTGATAGCGGGAATGAGCAGTTCTTC	CASSFPVDSGNEQFF
TRBV28	TRBJ1-4	.	.	TGTGCCAGCAGTTTGTTACAGATTAATGAAAAACTGTTTTTT	CASSLLQINEKLFF
TRBV14	TRBJ1-2	.	.	TGTGCCAGCAGCCAACAGGGTTACTATGGCTACACCTTC	CASSQQGYYGYTF
TRBV5-1	TRBJ2-7	TRBD1	.	TGCGCCAGCAGCTGGGACAGACACTACGAGCAGTACTTC	CASSWDRHYEQYF
TRBV7-9	TRBJ1-6	.	once	TGTGCCAGCAGGCGAGCACCTACAGGGCACTATAATTCACCCCTCCACTTT	CASRRAPTGHYNSPLHF
TRBV7-2	TRBJ1-3	TRBD1	.	TGTGCCAGCAGCTCCACTACAGGGGCCGGAAACACCATATATTTT	CASSSTTGAGNTIYF
TRBV15	TRBJ1-4	TRBD1	.	TGTGCCACCAGCAGAGATCAGGCAGGGGGTGATGAAAAACTGTTTTTT	CATSRDQAGGDEKLFF
TRBV7-2	TRBJ1-5	TRBD1	few	TGTGCCAGCAGCTTCGGCAGGGGGTCGAATCAGCCCCAGCATTTT	CASSFGRGSNQPQHF
TRBV7-6	TRBJ2-7	TRBD2	.	TGTGCCAGCAGCCCCCGACTAGCGGCAATCTCCTACGAGCAGTACTTC	CASSPRLAAISYEQYF
TRBV19	TRBJ1-3	.	.	TGTGCCAGTAGTAGAGCTTATAACTCTGGAAACACCATATATTTT	CASSRAYNSGNTIYF
TRBV11-3	TRBJ2-1	.	.	TGTGCCAGCAACCTGGGCGGTCGGGCGGGGGAGCAGTTCTTC	CASNLGGRAGEQFF
TRBV5-1	TRBJ2-3	.	.	TGCGCCAGCAGATTAGAAACCACAGATACGCAGTATTTT	CASRLETTDTQYF
TRBV11-2	TRBJ2-1	TRBD2	.	TGTGCCAGCAGCTATCTCGGCGGGGGGAATGAGCAGTTCTTC	CASSYLGGGNEQFF
TRBV2	TRBJ1-6	.	.	TGTGCCAGCGGGCGGGACTCACCGAATAATTCACCCCTCCACTTT	CASGRDSPNNSPLHF
TRBV6-5	TRBJ1-1	TRBD1	.	TGTGCCAGCAGTTCCCTCAGGGGGCTCACTGAAGCTTTCTTT	CASSSLRGLTEAFF
TRBV18	TRBJ2-3	TRBD2	.	TGTGCCAGCTCGCCGGCGGGGGTGGATACGCAGTATTTT	CASSPAGVDTQYF
TRBV11-3	TRBJ2-3	TRBD1	.	TGTGCCAGCAGCTTAGCCACGGACAGGAGCACAGATACGCAGTATTTT	CASSLATDRSTDTQYF
TRBV5-6	TRBJ2-3	TRBD1	.	TGTGCCAGCAGCTTGGCAGGGACAGGGGAGGGTACAGATACGCAGTATTTT	CASSLAGTGEGTDTQYF
TRBV9	TRBJ2-1	TRBD2	few	TGTGCCAGCAGCGTTTCCCCCGGGACTAGCGGGCTCTCCTACAATGAGCAGTTCTTC	CASSVSPGTSGLSYNEQFF
TRBV9	TRBJ2-3	TRBD1	.	TGTGCCAGCAGCCTACACAGGGGGGATACGCAGTATTTT	CASSLHRGDTQYF
TRBV5-1	TRBJ2-7	.	.	TGCGCCAGCAGCTTGGCCCCGGCGGAGGGGTACGAGCAGTACTTC	CASSLAPAEGYEQYF
TRBV5-1	TRBJ2-5	.	.	TGCGCCAGCAGCCCGGACAGCTTCCAAGAGACCCAGTACTTC	CASSPDSFQETQYF
TRBV30	TRBJ2-7	.	.	TGTGCCTGGAGTAGGTATACGGGGGAGCAGTACTTC	CAWSRYTGEQYF
TRBV6-1	TRBJ2-2	.	.	TGTGCCAGCAGTGAAGTTTACGGGGGGAACACCGGGGAGCTGTTTTTT	CASSEVYGGNTGELFF
TRBV12-2	TRBJ1-2	.	.	TGTGCAAGTCGCCGGACCGTCCCGGGACAGGGGCGGGGTGGCTACACCTTC	CASRRTVPGQGRGGYTF
TRBV10-1	TRBJ2-2	.	.	TGCGCCAGCAGTGCGGACTCCACCGGGGAGCTGTTTTTT	CASSADSTGELFF
TRBV28	TRBJ1-2	.	once	TGTGCCAGCAGTTTCGGGGCAGGGGCCGGAAATCGCGGCTACACCTTC	CASSFGAGAGNRGYTF
TRBV5-4	TRBJ2-7	.	once	TGTGCCAGCAGCGGGGACTTAGTCTCCTACGAGCAGTACTTC	CASSGDLVSYEQYF
TRBV2	TRBJ2-7	.	.	TGTGCCAGCAGTCGTCGCTACGAGCAGTACTTC	CASSRRYEQYF
TRBV6-5	TRBJ1-2	.	.	TGTGCCAGCAGTTACCCCGGGGGGAACTATGGCTACACCTTC	CASSYPGGNYGYTF
TRBV27	TRBJ2-7	.	.	TGTGCCAGCAGTTTGGGGAACAGGGCTGGCTACGAGCAGTACTTC	CASSLGNRAGYEQYF
TRBV2	TRBJ1-1	TRBD1	few	TGTGCCAGCAGTGAACCTGACAGGGGAGTTGAAGCTTTCTTT	CASSEPDRGVEAFF
TRBV18	TRBJ1-4	TRBD1	.	TGTGCCAGCTCACCCCTTCCGGGGACAGCTAATGAAAAACTGTTTTTT	CASSPLPGTANEKLFF
TRBV9	TRBJ2-3	.	.	TGTGCCAGCAGCGCCGGGGACACAGATACGCAGTATTTT	CASSAGDTDTQYF
TRBV7-2	TRBJ1-6	.	.	TGTGCCAGCAGCTTAGCGTCTTTTTACTCTAATAGCTCCTATAATTCACCCCTCCACTTT	CASSLASFYSNSSYNSPLHF
TRBV11-3	TRBJ2-1	TRBD1	.	TGTGCCAGCAGCTTCTCCTCCGGGACAGGGAACAATGAGCAGTTCTTC	CASSFSSGTGNNEQFF
TRBV5-1	TRBJ2-1	TRBD2	.	TGCGCCAGCAGCTTAAGGACTAGCGGGGGAAATGAGCAGTTCTTC	CASSLRTSGGNEQFF
TRBV7-2	TRBJ1-5	TRBD1	.	TGTGCCAGCAGCCGAGGCGGGACAGGGGTGGGTCAGCCCCAGCATTTT	CASSRGGTGVGQPQHF
TRBV6-9	TRBJ2-7	TRBD2	.	TGTGCCAGCTGGGATCCCGGGACTAGTGAAGCGTACGAGCAGTACTTC	CASWDPGTSEAYEQYF
TRBV4-2	TRBJ2-5	.	.	TGTGCCAGCAGTCGAGAGGGCAGCCGGGGGGCGCAGACCCAGTACTTC	CASSREGSRGAQTQYF
TRBV9	TRBJ2-2	.	.	TGTGCCAGCAGCGTACAGGGGCTGAACACCGGGGAGCTGTTTTTT	CASSVQGLNTGELFF
TRBV11-3	TRBJ1-1	.	few	TGTGCCAGCAGCTTAGACAGGATCTCACAGGGTTCGGCTTTCTTT	CASSLDRISQGSAFF
TRBV30	TRBJ2-2	.	.	TGTGCCTGGAGTGTTTTCGGCGGACAGGGGGAGCTGTTTTTT	CAWSVFGGQGELFF
TRBV30	TRBJ2-1	.	.	TGTGCCTGCGCAGACTCCTACAATGAGCAGTTCTTC	CACADSYNEQFF
TRBV11-2	TRBJ1-2	.	once	TGTGCCAGCAGCTTAGATCGGGGCCCGGGGGTAGGCTACACCTTC	CASSLDRGPGVGYTF
TRBV10-3	TRBJ1-2	.	.	TGTGCCATCAGTGAGCGGTTGAGGGAGGACGGTGGCTACACCTTC	CAISERLREDGGYTF
TRBV19	TRBJ2-7	.	.	TGTGCCAGTAGTCCAATCTCCAGGGGTTACGAGCAGTACTTC	CASSPISRGYEQYF